The 13 T cell receptor beta chains given below trace back to one sample, sequenced in a study of T cells in women clearing cervical HPV infection. Assay: immunoSEQ multiplex PCR; the TCRdb copy retains only in-frame clones and omits some. The sample totals about 30,000 clones; its top ten clones hold more than 6.5%. Source material: blood buffy coat. These receptors were obtained from a woman aged 18 to 69 with a cervical HPV16 infection that either progressed to CIN3+ or cleared (not recorded which).

Remarks on this clone: The sequenced fragment ends 3 residues before the CDR3 boundary, so the rest is inferred from the germline J gene. The chain uses TRBV7-3 and TRBJ2-1, with 7 positions matching TRBD1. This CDR3 spans 15 amino acids. The V and J ends lost 4 bases and 9 bases, in that order; junction bases with no gene match: 12. Germline-derived CDR1 and CDR2 are SGHTA and FQGTGA. The sequenced part of the CDR3 DNA is TGTGCCAGCAGCTATCCAGGGGGACCCAGGGGTGAG. This translates into CASSYPGGPRGE. The CDR3 in its entirety is CASSYPGGPRGEQFF.

Comments on this clone: The read comes to an end 3 residues before the CDR3 does, leaving the germline J gene to fill in the end. This sequence joins TRBV6-1 and TRBJ2-5, with D possibly being TRBD2 (6 bases). This CDR3 is 13 amino acids long. Germline CDR1 and CDR2: MNHNS and SASEGT. V was shortened by 4 bases and J by 5 bases, with 11 bases between the two germline ends. The CDR3 loop reads CASSAGTLETQYF. Incomplete CDR3 DNA: TGTGCCAGCAGTGCGGGGACTCTGGAGACC.

Comment on this clone: The CDR3 extends 3 residues past the end of the read, so its final part is completed from the germline J gene. V is TRBV29-1 and J is TRBJ1-1; TRBD1 agrees at 12 bases. CDR1 is SQVTM, CDR2 ANQGSEA, per germline. The J segment lost 4 bases and the V segment lost 6 bases, leaving 9 bases of the junction unmatched. The CDR3 consists of 15 residues. CDR3 residues: CSVRGTGGGGTEAFF. Partial CDR3 DNA: TGCAGCGTCCGTGGGACAGGGGGCGGGGGCACTGAA.

With regard to this clone: The CDR3 end falls 3 residues outside the read, so it is completed with the germline J gene. The chain has TRBV19 and TRBJ1-1, with a tentative D call TRBD1 (6 bases). Trimming left V 7 bases short and J 0 bases short, with 15 bases between. The CDR3 spans 15 residues. CDR1 and CDR2 from the germline V gene are LNHDA and SQIVND (reference sequence). The CDR3: CASNMNRVMNTEAFF. Incomplete CDR3 DNA: TGTGCCAGTAATATGAACAGGGTTATGAACACTGAA.

As for this clone: The DNA ends 3 residues before the CDR3 does, and the rest of the CDR3 is filled in from the germline J gene. The genes are TRBV30 and TRBJ2-1; D gene uncertain. The germline V and J ends were trimmed by 1 base and 8 bases, with 9 bases remaining between them. The length of the CDR3 is 12 residues. Looked up from germline, CDR1 is GTSNPN and CDR2 is SVGIG (reference sequence). The chain's CDR3 is CAWSADSDEQFF. The CDR3 bases that were read are TGTGCCTGGAGTGCTGACTCGGATGAG.

In the case of this clone: The read ends 3 residues shy of where the CDR3 ends; the end is completed using the germline J gene. The J gene is TRBJ1-1, the V gene TRBV19; the D gene is possibly TRBD1 (5 bases). Trimming removed 4 bases at V and 1 base at J, with 10 bases between. Per the germline V gene, CDR1 is LNHDA and CDR2 is SQIVND (reference sequence). The CDR3 is 14 residues long. The part of the CDR3 DNA that was read is TGTGCCAGTAGTAGACGGAGGGGGAACACTGAA. As protein: CASSRRRGNTE. The CDR3 in its entirety is CASSRRRGNTEAFF. The full variable domain, with the rest looked up from reference TRBV19 and TRBJ1-1, is DGGITQSPKYLFRKEGQNVTLSCEQNLNHDAMYWYRQDPGQGLRLIYYSQIVNDFQKGDIAEGYSVSREKKESFPLTVTSAQKNPTAFYLCASSRRRGNTEAFFGQGTRLTVV.

Concerning this clone itself: The read terminates 3 residues ahead of where the CDR3 ends, so the germline J gene completes it. The chain joins TRBV7-9 to TRBJ2-5; no reliable D call. The CDR3 consists of 13 residues. Germline values: CDR1 SEHNR, CDR2 FQNEAQ (reference sequence). With 2 bases removed from V and 3 bases from J, the gap between germline ends came to 7 bases. CDR3 DNA, as far as it was read: TGTGCCAGCAGCTTATCTTCGGAAGAGACC. This encodes CASSLSSEET. The CDR3 in its entirety is CASSLSSEETQYF.

For this clone: The missing CDR3 end, 3 residues past where the read stops, is filled in from the germline J gene. The chain links TRBV2 to TRBJ1-1; no clear D gene. The germline V gene encodes CDR1 SNHLY and CDR2 FYNNEI. CDR3 length equals 15 residues. V was cut by 10 bases and J by 1 base, with 19 bases left in between. Partial CDR3 DNA: TGTGCCACCCCGTTCGAGGAAGGGCGGAACACTGAA. Its translation: CATPFEEGRNTE. In full, the CDR3 is CATPFEEGRNTEAFF.

On this clone itself: The sequence runs out 3 residues before the end of the CDR3; the remainder is reconstructed from the germline J gene. V is TRBV9 and J is TRBJ2-1; 8 bases are a match to TRBD2. Trimming at V came to 5 bases and at J to 3 bases, leaving 4 bases not matched to a gene. CDR3 length: 14 amino acids. In germline, CDR1 is SGDLS, CDR2 YYNGEE. The CDR3 sequence is CASSFSGGYNEQFF. The CDR3 bases that were read are TGTGCCAGCAGTTTCAGCGGGGGCTACAATGAG. Supplemented by reference TRBV9 and TRBJ2-1, the full variable domain reads DSGVTQTPKHLITATGQRVTLRCSPRSGDLSVYWYQQSLDQGLQFLIQYYNGEERAKGNILERFSAQQFPDLHSELNLSSLELGDSALYFCASSFSGGYNEQFFGPGTRLTVL.

Remarks on this clone: The read comes to an end 3 residues before the CDR3 does, leaving the germline J gene to fill in the end. V is TRBV7-9 and J is TRBJ1-2; 10 bases line up with TRBD1. Germline V gives CDR1 SEHNR, CDR2 FQNEAQ (reference sequence). Losses at the gene ends were 5 bases for V and 7 bases for J; bases not matched to a gene: 4. The CDR3 has 13 amino acids. CDR3 loop: CASSTGQGGGYTF. Incomplete CDR3 DNA: TGTGCCAGCAGCACCGGACAGGGGGGTGGC.

Note on this clone: The read terminates 3 residues before the CDR3 end, so the remaining end is supplied by the germline J gene. The chain is built from TRBV2 and TRBJ2-2; 9 bases are a match to TRBD1. Looked up from germline, CDR1 is SNHLY and CDR2 is FYNNEI. CDR3 length equals 17 residues. With 2 bases clipped from V and 2 bases from J, the junction kept 6 bases outside the gene matches. Partial CDR3 DNA: TGTGCCAGCAGTGAAAATCAGGGACAGGGAAACACCGGGGAG. Protein: CASSENQGQGNTGE. The entire CDR3 protein reads CASSENQGQGNTGELFF.

In the case of this clone: The read ends 3 residues before the CDR3 terminus; that terminus is restored from the germline J gene. The V gene is TRBV20-1, the J gene TRBJ2-1, with 12 bases fitting TRBD2. CDR3 size: 15 residues. Germline-derived CDR1 and CDR2 are DFQATT and SNEGSKA (reference sequence). Trimming cost V 5 bases and J 9 bases; bases outside gene matches: 11. The CDR3 is CSALALAGGQGEQFF. CDR3 DNA, as far as it was read: TGCAGTGCTCTAGCTCTAGCGGGGGGGCAGGGTGAG.

As for this clone: The read halts 3 residues ahead of the CDR3 end, with the missing end drawn from the germline J gene. This chain joins TRBV20-1 and TRBJ2-5; 8 nucleotides line up with TRBD2. The CDR3 extends over 15 amino acids. The V gene's germline CDR1 is DFQATT and CDR2 SNEGSKA (reference sequence). Losses at the gene ends were 2 bases for V and 2 bases for J; bases not matched to a gene: 7. The CDR3 reads CSARIAGNPQETQYF. CDR3 DNA (partial): TGCAGTGCTAGAATAGCGGGGAATCCTCAAGAGACC.